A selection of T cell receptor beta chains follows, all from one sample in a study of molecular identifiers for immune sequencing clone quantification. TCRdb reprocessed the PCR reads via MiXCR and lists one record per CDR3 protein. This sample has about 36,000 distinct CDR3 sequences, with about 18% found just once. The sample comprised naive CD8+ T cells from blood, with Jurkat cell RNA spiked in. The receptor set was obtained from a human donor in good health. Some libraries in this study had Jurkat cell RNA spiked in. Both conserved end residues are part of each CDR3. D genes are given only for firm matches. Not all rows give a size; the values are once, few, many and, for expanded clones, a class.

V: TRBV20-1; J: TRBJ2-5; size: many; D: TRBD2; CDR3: CSAKSSGRPETQYF; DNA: TGCAGTGCCAAATCTAGCGGGAGGCCAGAGACCCAGTACTTC
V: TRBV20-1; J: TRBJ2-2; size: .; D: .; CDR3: CSARDLQVYGELFF; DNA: TGCAGTGCTAGAGATCTGCAGGTTTACGGGGAGCTGTTTTTT
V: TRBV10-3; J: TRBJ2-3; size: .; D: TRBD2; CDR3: CAISESGLAGYTDTQYF; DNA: TGTGCCATCAGTGAGTCAGGGCTAGCGGGTTACACAGATACGCAGTATTTT
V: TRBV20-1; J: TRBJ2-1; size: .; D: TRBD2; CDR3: CSARSASGEFNEEQFF; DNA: TGCAGTGCTAGATCCGCTAGCGGGGAGTTCAATGAGGAGCAGTTCTTC
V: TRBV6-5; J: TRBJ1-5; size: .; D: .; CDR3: CASSYSGRVSQPRHF; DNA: TGTGCCAGCAGTTACTCCGGTCGAGTGAGTCAGCCCCGGCATTTT
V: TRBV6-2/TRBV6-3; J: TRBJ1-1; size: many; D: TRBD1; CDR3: CASSYWALDRAETEAFF; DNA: TGTGCCAGCAGTTACTGGGCTCTGGACAGGGCCGAAACTGAAGCTTTCTTT
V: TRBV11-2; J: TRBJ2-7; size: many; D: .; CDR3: CASLSPVGGAEQYF; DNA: TGTGCCAGCCTTTCACCGGTTGGAGGGGCCGAGCAGTACTTC
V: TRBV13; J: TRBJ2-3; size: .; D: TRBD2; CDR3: CASSRGLAGDTDTQYF; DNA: TGTGCCAGCAGCAGGGGACTAGCGGGAGACACAGATACGCAGTATTTT
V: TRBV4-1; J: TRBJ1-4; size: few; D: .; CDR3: CVSSQEARWSEKLFF; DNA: TGCGTCAGCAGCCAAGAGGCCAGGTGGTCTGAAAAACTGTTTTTT
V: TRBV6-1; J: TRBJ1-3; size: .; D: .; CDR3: CASGDAGAGNTLYF; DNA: TGTGCCAGCGGTGATGCAGGGGCTGGAAATACGCTCTATTTT
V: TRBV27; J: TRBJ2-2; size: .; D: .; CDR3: CASSPGLWTGELFF; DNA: TGTGCCAGCAGTCCAGGGTTGTGGACCGGGGAGCTGTTTTTT
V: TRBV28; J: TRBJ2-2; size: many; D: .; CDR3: CASSSPPGTRGTGELFF; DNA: TGTGCCAGCAGTTCCCCCCCCGGGACCCGGGGGACCGGGGAGCTGTTTTTT
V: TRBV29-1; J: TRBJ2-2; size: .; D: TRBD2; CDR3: CSVSSGRTRNTGELFF; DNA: TGCAGCGTCTCTAGCGGGAGGACCCGAAACACCGGGGAGCTGTTTTTT
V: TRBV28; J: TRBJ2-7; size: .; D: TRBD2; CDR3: CASIGTGRAILNEQYF; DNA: TGTGCCAGCATCGGTACCGGGAGGGCCATACTGAACGAGCAGTACTTC
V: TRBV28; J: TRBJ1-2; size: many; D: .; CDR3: CASGLGDYGYTF; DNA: TGTGCCAGCGGGTTAGGGGATTATGGCTACACCTTC
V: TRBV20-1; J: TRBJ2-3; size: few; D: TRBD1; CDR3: CSAFMGFGRDSFTDTQYF; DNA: TGCAGTGCTTTTATGGGATTTGGCAGGGACAGTTTCACAGATACGCAGTATTTT
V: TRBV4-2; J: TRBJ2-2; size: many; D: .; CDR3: CASSQVRTAGGELFF; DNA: TGTGCCAGCAGCCAAGTTCGTACAGCAGGCGGGGAGCTGTTTTTT
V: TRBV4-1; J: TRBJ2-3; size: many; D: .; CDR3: CASSGGVTDTQYF; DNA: TGCGCCAGCAGCGGCGGGGTCACAGATACGCAGTATTTT
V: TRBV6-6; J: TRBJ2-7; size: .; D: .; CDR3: CASVSGRGAYEQYF; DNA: TGTGCCAGCGTGAGTGGGAGAGGCGCCTACGAGCAGTACTTC
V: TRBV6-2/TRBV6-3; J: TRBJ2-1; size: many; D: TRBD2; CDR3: CASRDRTSGYLNEQFF; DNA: TGTGCCAGCAGAGACCGGACTAGCGGGTATTTGAATGAGCAGTTCTTC
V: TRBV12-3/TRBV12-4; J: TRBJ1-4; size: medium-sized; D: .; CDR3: CASSFTGEKLFF; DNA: TGTGCCAGCAGCTTCACGGGGGAAAAACTGTTTTTT
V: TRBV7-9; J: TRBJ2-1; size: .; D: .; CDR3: CASSFSWGEAGNEQFF; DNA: TGTGCCAGCAGCTTTTCGTGGGGAGAGGCGGGGAATGAGCAGTTCTTC
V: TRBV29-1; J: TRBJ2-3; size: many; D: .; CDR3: CSPWGLGPDATDTQYF; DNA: TGCAGCCCGTGGGGGCTCGGGCCCGATGCTACAGATACGCAGTATTTT
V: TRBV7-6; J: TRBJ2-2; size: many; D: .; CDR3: CASSLRRSNNPNTGELFF; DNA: TGTGCCAGCAGCTTACGACGGTCCAACAACCCGAACACCGGGGAGCTGTTTTTT
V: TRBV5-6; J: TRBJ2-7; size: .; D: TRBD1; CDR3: CASSSPTGDEQYF; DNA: TGTGCCAGCAGCTCACCGACAGGGGACGAGCAGTACTTC
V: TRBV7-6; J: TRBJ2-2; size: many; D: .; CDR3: CASSPQAYTGELFF; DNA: TGTGCCAGCAGCCCCCAAGCCTACACCGGGGAGCTGTTTTTT
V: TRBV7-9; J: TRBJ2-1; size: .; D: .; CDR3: CASSSPGTSYNEQFF; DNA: TGTGCCAGCAGCTCCCCGGGGACCTCCTACAATGAGCAGTTCTTC
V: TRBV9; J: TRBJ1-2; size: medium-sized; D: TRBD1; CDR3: CASSVGTDLYYGYTF; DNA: TGTGCCAGCAGCGTCGGGACAGACCTCTACTATGGCTACACCTTC
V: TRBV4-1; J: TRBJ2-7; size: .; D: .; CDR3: CASSQDGRYEQYF; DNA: TGCGCCAGCAGCCAGGACGGTAGATACGAGCAGTACTTC
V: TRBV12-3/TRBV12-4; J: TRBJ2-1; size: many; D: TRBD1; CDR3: CASSLGTGVYNEQFF; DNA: TGTGCCAGCAGCTTAGGGACAGGGGTCTACAATGAGCAGTTCTTC
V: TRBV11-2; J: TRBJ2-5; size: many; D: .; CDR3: CASSMQWDPPKQTQYF; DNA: TGTGCCAGCAGCATGCAGTGGGACCCACCGAAGCAGACCCAGTACTTC
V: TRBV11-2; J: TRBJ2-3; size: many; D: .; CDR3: CASTPGQGRPNTQYF; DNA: TGTGCCAGCACCCCGGGGCAGGGACGTCCAAATACGCAGTATTTT
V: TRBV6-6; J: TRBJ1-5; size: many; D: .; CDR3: CASRRNQPQHF; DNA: TGTGCCAGCAGGAGAAATCAGCCCCAGCATTTT
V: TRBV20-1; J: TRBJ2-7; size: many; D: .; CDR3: CSATHNFQSYEQYF; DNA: TGCAGTGCAACCCACAACTTCCAATCCTACGAGCAGTACTTC
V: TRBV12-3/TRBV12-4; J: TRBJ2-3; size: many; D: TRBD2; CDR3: CASSWAGENTQYF; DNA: TGTGCCAGCAGTTGGGCGGGAGAGAATACGCAGTATTTT
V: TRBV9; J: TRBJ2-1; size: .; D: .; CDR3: CVSSVDGLINEQFF; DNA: TGTGTCAGCAGCGTAGACGGCCTTATAAATGAGCAGTTCTTC
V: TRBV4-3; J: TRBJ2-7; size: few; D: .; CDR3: CASSQDLGSRYEQYF; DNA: TGCGCCAGCAGCCAAGATCTGGGCAGCCGCTACGAGCAGTACTTC
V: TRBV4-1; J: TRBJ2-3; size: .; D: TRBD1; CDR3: CASSLNRGRTDTQYF; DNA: TGCGCCAGCAGCCTGAACAGGGGAAGGACAGATACGCAGTATTTT
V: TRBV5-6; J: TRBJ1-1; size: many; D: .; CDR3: CASSLGVGFTEAFF; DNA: TGTGCCAGCAGCTTGGGGGTGGGTTTCACTGAAGCTTTCTTT
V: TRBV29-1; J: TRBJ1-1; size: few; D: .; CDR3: CSVPIYTEAFF; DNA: TGCAGCGTTCCCATTTACACTGAAGCTTTCTTT
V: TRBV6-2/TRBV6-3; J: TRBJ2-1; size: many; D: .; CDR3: CASSYREGSYNEQFF; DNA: TGTGCCAGCAGTTACCGTGAGGGCTCCTACAATGAGCAGTTCTTC
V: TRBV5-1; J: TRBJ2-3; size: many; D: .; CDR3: CASSTSGNRVTDTQYF; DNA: TGCGCCAGCAGCACCTCCGGGAACAGGGTCACAGATACGCAGTATTTT
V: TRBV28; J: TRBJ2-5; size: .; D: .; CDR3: CASRGVEIQETQYF; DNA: TGTGCCAGCAGGGGGGTAGAAATCCAAGAGACCCAGTACTTC
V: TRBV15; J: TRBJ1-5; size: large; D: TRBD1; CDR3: CATSRGPGQVYQNQPQHF; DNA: TGTGCCACCAGCAGAGGACCGGGACAGGTTTACCAAAATCAGCCCCAGCATTTT
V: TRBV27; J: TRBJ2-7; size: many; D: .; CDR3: CASSFSGGEQYF; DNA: TGTGCCAGCAGTTTTTCCGGTGGCGAGCAGTACTTC
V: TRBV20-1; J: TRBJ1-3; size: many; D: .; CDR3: CSAKVTSGNTIYF; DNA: TGCAGTGCTAAGGTTACGTCTGGAAACACCATATATTTT